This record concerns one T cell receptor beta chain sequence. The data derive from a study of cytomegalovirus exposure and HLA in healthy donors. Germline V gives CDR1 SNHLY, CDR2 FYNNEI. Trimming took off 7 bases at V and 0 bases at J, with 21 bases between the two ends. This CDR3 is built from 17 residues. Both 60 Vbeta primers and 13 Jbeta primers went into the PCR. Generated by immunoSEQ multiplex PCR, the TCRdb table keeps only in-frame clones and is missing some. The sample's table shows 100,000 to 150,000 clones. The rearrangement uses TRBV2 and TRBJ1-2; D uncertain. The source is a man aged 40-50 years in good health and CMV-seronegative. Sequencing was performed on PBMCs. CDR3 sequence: CASTYDRGSETNYGYTF. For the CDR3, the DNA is TGTGCCAGCACTTACGATCGCGGGTCAGAAACTAACTATGGCTACACCTTC.